Listed below are T cell receptor beta chains from one sample, sequenced in a study of graft-versus-host responses after intestinal transplantation. The antigens for these receptors are not known. The assay was immunoSEQ multiplex PCR, and TCRdb's table has in-frame clones only and misses some. The repertoire holds about 70,000 clones, with 90% to 95% as singletons. The sample in question was unstimulated CD8+ T cells sorted from spleen or lymph node cells, obtained before intestinal transplant. Source of these receptors: a human donor who received an intestinal transplant. The CDR3 runs from the conserved cysteine through the conserved F or W. A D gene is named only where the DNA matches it firmly. Expanded clones are given a class, and other clones once, few, many or no size at all.

v_call: TRBV27; j_call: TRBJ2-1; d_call: -; clone_size: -; cdr3_aa: CASSLSPFYNEQFF; cdr3_nt: TGTGCCAGCAGTTTATCCCCATTTTACAATGAGCAGTTCTTC
v_call: TRBV29-1; j_call: TRBJ2-1; d_call: -; clone_size: -; cdr3_aa: CSVEDKITSPTNEQFF; cdr3_nt: TGCAGCGTTGAAGATAAAATCACTAGTCCTACCAATGAGCAGTTCTTC
v_call: TRBV6-6; j_call: TRBJ1-1; d_call: -; clone_size: -; cdr3_aa: CASSRRAQLNTEAFF; cdr3_nt: TGTGCCAGCAGTCGACGAGCGCAGCTTAACACTGAAGCTTTCTTT
v_call: TRBV27; j_call: TRBJ1-6; d_call: -; clone_size: -; cdr3_aa: CASSLNNGNNSPLHF; cdr3_nt: TGTGCCAGCAGTTTAAACAACGGGAATAATTCACCCCTCCACTTT
v_call: TRBV9; j_call: TRBJ2-1; d_call: TRBD1; clone_size: -; cdr3_aa: CASSTPSGQGGVNEQFF; cdr3_nt: TGTGCCAGCAGCACGCCCTCGGGACAGGGTGGGGTCAATGAGCAGTTCTTC
v_call: TRBV9; j_call: TRBJ2-2; d_call: -; clone_size: -; cdr3_aa: CASSAPAGQIFYTGELFF; cdr3_nt: TGTGCCAGCAGCGCCCCCGCGGGACAGATATTTTATACCGGGGAGCTGTTTTTT
v_call: TRBV13; j_call: TRBJ2-7; d_call: -; clone_size: -; cdr3_aa: CASSPRVTSYEQYF; cdr3_nt: TGTGCCAGCAGCCCCAGGGTTACCTCCTACGAGCAGTACTTC
v_call: TRBV6-5; j_call: TRBJ2-1; d_call: TRBD1; clone_size: -; cdr3_aa: CASSQPRGYNEQFF; cdr3_nt: TGTGCCAGCAGCCAACCCAGGGGGTACAATGAGCAGTTCTTC
v_call: TRBV4-2; j_call: TRBJ1-1; d_call: -; clone_size: -; cdr3_aa: CASSQVASPPMNTEAFF; cdr3_nt: TGTGCCAGCAGCCAAGTGGCGTCCCCTCCGATGAACACTGAAGCTTTCTTT
v_call: TRBV5-6; j_call: TRBJ2-7; d_call: -; clone_size: once; cdr3_aa: CASSVGRSYEQYF; cdr3_nt: TGTGCCAGCAGCGTGGGACGGTCCTACGAGCAGTACTTC
v_call: TRBV29-1; j_call: TRBJ2-7; d_call: -; clone_size: -; cdr3_aa: CSVGWTDYEQYF; cdr3_nt: TGCAGCGTTGGTTGGACAGACTACGAGCAGTACTTC
v_call: TRBV19; j_call: TRBJ2-7; d_call: TRBD2; clone_size: -; cdr3_aa: CATGREDEQYF; cdr3_nt: TGTGCCACTGGGAGGGAAGACGAGCAGTACTTC
v_call: TRBV13; j_call: TRBJ2-3; d_call: -; clone_size: once; cdr3_aa: CASSPEASDTQYF; cdr3_nt: TGTGCCAGCAGCCCCGAGGCCTCGGATACGCAGTATTTT
v_call: TRBV27; j_call: TRBJ2-7; d_call: -; clone_size: -; cdr3_aa: CASSENFYEQYF; cdr3_nt: TGTGCCAGCAGTGAAAATTTCTACGAGCAGTACTTC
v_call: TRBV9; j_call: TRBJ2-1; d_call: TRBD1; clone_size: -; cdr3_aa: CASSVEGTGSYNEQFF; cdr3_nt: TGTGCCAGCAGCGTAGAAGGGACAGGGTCCTACAATGAGCAGTTCTTC
v_call: TRBV14; j_call: TRBJ2-7; d_call: TRBD2; clone_size: -; cdr3_aa: CASSHWTSGAYYEQYF; cdr3_nt: TGTGCCAGCAGCCACTGGACTAGCGGGGCATACTACGAGCAGTACTTC
v_call: TRBV7-6; j_call: TRBJ2-5; d_call: -; clone_size: -; cdr3_aa: CASSSIPRDSFKETQYF; cdr3_nt: TGTGCCAGCAGCTCAATTCCCCGGGACTCCTTTAAAGAGACCCAGTACTTC
v_call: TRBV7-2; j_call: TRBJ2-7; d_call: TRBD1; clone_size: -; cdr3_aa: CASSLVGTETYEQYF; cdr3_nt: TGTGCCAGCAGCTTAGTCGGGACAGAGACCTACGAGCAGTACTTC